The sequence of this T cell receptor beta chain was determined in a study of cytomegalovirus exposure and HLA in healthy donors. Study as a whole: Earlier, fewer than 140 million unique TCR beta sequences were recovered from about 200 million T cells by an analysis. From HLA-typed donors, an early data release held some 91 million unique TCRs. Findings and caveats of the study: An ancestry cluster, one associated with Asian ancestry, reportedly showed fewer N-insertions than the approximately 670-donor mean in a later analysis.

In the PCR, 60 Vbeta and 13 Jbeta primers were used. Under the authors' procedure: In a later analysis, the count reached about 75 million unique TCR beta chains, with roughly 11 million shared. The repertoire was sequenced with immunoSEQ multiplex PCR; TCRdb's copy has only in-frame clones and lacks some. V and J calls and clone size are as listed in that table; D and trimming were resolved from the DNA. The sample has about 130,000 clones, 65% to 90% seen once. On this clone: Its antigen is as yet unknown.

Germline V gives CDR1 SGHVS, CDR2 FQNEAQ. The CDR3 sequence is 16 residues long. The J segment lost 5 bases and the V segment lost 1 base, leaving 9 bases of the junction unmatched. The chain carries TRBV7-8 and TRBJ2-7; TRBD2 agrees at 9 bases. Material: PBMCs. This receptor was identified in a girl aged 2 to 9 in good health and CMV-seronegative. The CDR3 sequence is CASSLVGSGSPDEQYF. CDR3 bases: TGTGCCAGCAGCTTAGTAGGTAGCGGGAGTCCGGACGAGCAGTACTTC.